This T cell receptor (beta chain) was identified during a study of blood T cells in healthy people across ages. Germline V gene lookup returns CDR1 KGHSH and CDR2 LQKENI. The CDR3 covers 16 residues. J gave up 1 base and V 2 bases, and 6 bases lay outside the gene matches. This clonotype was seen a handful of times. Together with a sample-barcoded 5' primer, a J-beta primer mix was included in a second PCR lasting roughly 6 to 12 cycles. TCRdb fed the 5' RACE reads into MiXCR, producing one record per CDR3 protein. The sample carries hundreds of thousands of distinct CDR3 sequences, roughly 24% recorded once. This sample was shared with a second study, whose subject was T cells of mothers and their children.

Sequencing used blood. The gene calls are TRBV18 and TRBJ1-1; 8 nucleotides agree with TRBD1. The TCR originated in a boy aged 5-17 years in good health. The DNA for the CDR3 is TGTGCCAGCTCACCAATGTGGGACAGGAGGAACACTGAAGCTTTCTTT. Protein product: CASSPMWDRRNTEAFF.